This is a list of T cell receptor beta chains from one sample in a study of blood T cells in healthy people across ages. Each CDR3 protein is one row after TCRdb ran MiXCR on the 5' RACE reads. The repertoire has about 970,000 distinct CDR3 sequences, approximately 50% of them found once; the top ten carry about 20%. Sequenced: blood. Source of these receptors: a woman aged 60-70 years in good health. Each CDR3 is given with its conserved first and last residue. The D gene is left open where the match is weak. For some rows the clone size is stated as once, few or many, or as a class when expanded; others skip it.

cdr3_length | clone_size | j_call | v_call | d_call | cdr3_aa | cdr3_nt
12 | - | TRBJ2-7 | TRBV30 | - | CACRGAPYEQYF | TGTGCCTGTCGAGGGGCTCCGTACGAGCAGTACTTC
18 | - | TRBJ2-3 | TRBV5-8 | TRBD2 | CASSLFGGSGSVTDTQYF | TGTGCCAGCAGCTTGTTTGGGGGTAGCGGGAGTGTAACAGATACGCAGTATTTT
12 | - | TRBJ1-4 | TRBV7-9 | - | CATGHSGEKLFF | TGTGCCACGGGTCACTCGGGTGAAAAACTGTTTTTT
15 | - | TRBJ1-6 | TRBV2 | TRBD1 | CASILVTGRNSPLHF | TGTGCCAGCATTCTAGTGACAGGGCGAAATTCACCCCTCCACTTT
10 | few | TRBJ1-5 | TRBV28 | - | CASGGQPQHF | TGTGCCAGCGGCGGTCAGCCCCAGCATTTT
13 | - | TRBJ1-4 | TRBV30 | - | CAWSKATNEKLFF | TGTGCCTGGAGCAAGGCTACTAATGAAAAACTGTTTTTT
16 | - | TRBJ2-5 | TRBV6-5 | TRBD1 | CASSYPRDRPWETQYF | TGTGCCAGCAGTTACCCACGGGACAGGCCCTGGGAGACCCAGTACTTC
14 | - | TRBJ2-1 | TRBV29-1 | - | CSVEVLAVYNEQFF | TGCAGCGTTGAAGTTCTGGCCGTGTACAATGAGCAGTTCTTC
15 | - | TRBJ2-3 | TRBV5-1 | TRBD2 | CASSLPGTSVDTQYF | TGCGCCAGCAGCCTTCCCGGGACTAGTGTAGATACGCAGTATTTT
12 | - | TRBJ1-2 | TRBV15 | - | CATSGQHYGYTF | TGTGCCACCAGCGGACAGCACTATGGCTACACCTTC
13 | - | TRBJ1-4 | TRBV7-3 | - | CAGWGEANEKLFF | TGTGCCGGATGGGGGGAGGCTAATGAAAAACTGTTTTTT
17 | - | TRBJ2-3 | TRBV20-1 | TRBD2 | CSAQIELAGSGPDTQYF | TGCAGTGCTCAGATCGAACTAGCGGGAAGTGGACCAGATACGCAGTATTTT
16 | - | TRBJ2-4 | TRBV28 | - | CASRRWEVVDKNIQYF | TGTGCCAGCAGAAGATGGGAGGTAGTGGACAAAAACATTCAGTACTTC
14 | few | TRBJ1-5 | TRBV7-2 | TRBD1 | CASSNQQGNQPQHF | TGTGCCAGCAGCAACCAACAGGGGAATCAGCCCCAGCATTTT
15 | few | TRBJ2-7 | TRBV7-7 | TRBD2 | CASSLESGSNYEQYF | TGTGCCAGCAGCTTAGAGAGCGGGAGTAACTACGAGCAGTACTTC
15 | - | TRBJ2-7 | TRBV6-5 | TRBD2 | CASTLSVAGIYEQYF | TGTGCCAGCACCCTCTCGGTAGCGGGAATTTACGAGCAGTACTTC
12 | - | TRBJ2-1 | TRBV30 | - | CAWSRVGDEQFF | TGTGCCTGGAGTCGGGTAGGCGATGAGCAGTTCTTC
15 | - | TRBJ2-1 | TRBV27 | - | CASSNNLGGYNEQFF | TGTGCCAGCAGTAACAATTTAGGTGGCTACAATGAGCAGTTCTTC
15 | - | TRBJ2-3 | TRBV24-1 | TRBD2 | CATSDLAGGPNTQYF | TGTGCCACCAGTGATTTAGCGGGAGGGCCAAATACGCAGTATTTT
17 | - | TRBJ2-4 | TRBV3-1 | TRBD1 | CASSPSGQKLAKNIQYF | TGTGCCAGCAGCCCGTCGGGACAGAAACTAGCCAAAAACATTCAGTACTTC
11 | - | TRBJ2-5 | TRBV11-2 | - | CASSLWVKLYF | TGTGCCAGCAGCTTATGGGTAAAGCTGTACTTC
14 | once | TRBJ2-5 | TRBV6-5 | - | CASSYSFKGETQYF | TGTGCCAGCAGTTACTCGTTTAAGGGGGAGACCCAGTACTTC
14 | - | TRBJ2-2 | TRBV6-6 | - | CASSGTVDTGELFF | TGTGCCAGCAGCGGGACGGTGGACACCGGGGAGCTGTTTTTT
17 | few | TRBJ2-5 | TRBV20-1 | TRBD2 | CSARKLAGGPQEETQYF | TGCAGTGCTAGGAAACTAGCGGGAGGGCCCCAGGAAGAGACCCAGTACTTC
15 | few | TRBJ1-6 | TRBV4-3 | - | CASSQGSGNNSPLHF | TGCGCCAGCAGCCAAGGCTCAGGGAACAATTCACCCCTCCACTTT
12 | - | TRBJ2-1 | TRBV29-1 | - | CSVEVLRQARFF | TGCAGCGTTGAAGTATTAAGACAGGCTCGGTTCTTC
18 | once | TRBJ2-7 | TRBV20-1 | TRBD2 | CSAKGPTTLAGGPGEQYF | TGCAGTGCTAAGGGACCCACGACTTTAGCGGGAGGGCCGGGTGAGCAGTACTTC
12 | - | TRBJ2-4 | TRBV12-3/TRBV12-4 | - | CASSLLLGEQYF | TGTGCCAGCAGTTTATTGTTGGGAGAGCAGTACTTC
14 | - | TRBJ2-1 | TRBV17 | - | CASSGREIYNEQFF | TGTGCCAGCAGCGGGCGGGAAATCTACAATGAGCAGTTCTTC
17 | many | TRBJ2-5 | TRBV29-1 | TRBD2 | CSVAWLAGGRQQETQYF | TGCAGCGTTGCTTGGCTAGCGGGAGGGCGACAGCAAGAGACCCAGTACTTC
12 | - | TRBJ2-7 | TRBV29-1 | - | CSVAHGPYEQYF | TGCAGCGTGGCGCATGGACCCTACGAGCAGTACTTC
17 | - | TRBJ2-7 | TRBV20-1 | TRBD1 | CSATPSPAWGQGYEQYF | TGCAGTGCTACCCCGTCGCCAGCATGGGGACAGGGGTACGAGCAGTACTTC
13 | - | TRBJ2-5 | TRBV20-1 | - | CSARGGGSETQYF | TGCAGTGCTAGAGGTGGGGGTTCGGAGACCCAGTACTTC
14 | - | TRBJ2-1 | TRBV3-1 | - | CASSQVDGVGEQFF | TGTGCCAGCAGCCAAGTGGACGGGGTCGGAGAGCAGTTCTTC
14 | - | TRBJ2-2 | TRBV28 | - | CAGSLAQNTGELFF | TGTGCCGGCAGTTTAGCCCAGAACACCGGGGAGCTGTTTTTT
16 | - | TRBJ2-6 | TRBV20-1 | - | CSAGTEFNSGANVLTF | TGCAGCGCTGGGACCGAATTCAACTCTGGGGCCAACGTCCTGACTTTC
15 | few | TRBJ2-4 | TRBV20-1 | - | CSAHMERRSKNIQYF | TGCAGTGCGCATATGGAGAGGAGATCCAAAAACATTCAGTACTTC